This T cell receptor beta chain emerged from a study of T cell responses to AZD1222 COVID-19 vaccine. General study findings and limits: CD4 TCRs covered the whole spike, strongest at regions 160-218 and 743-854. White British donors predominated, females outnumbered males, and clonal diversity was possibly underestimated. Spike-specific TCR depth and breadth grew after two AZD1222 doses. Among those given AZD1222, only five or six were seropositive at baseline.

Repertoires were generated with immunoSEQ multiplex PCR, while TCRdb's copy carries only in-frame clones and drops some. This table holds tens of thousands of clones, around nine tenths found once. Remarks on this clone: The antigen remains unidentified.

The trim removed 3 bases at V and 5 bases at J, leaving 11 bases unmatched. This CDR3 comprises 16 residues. Germline CDR1 reads LNHDA; CDR2 reads SQIVND (reference sequence). The origin of this receptor is an adult in good health. The chain joins TRBV19 to TRBJ2-3; 7 bases fit TRBD1. Specimen: peripheral blood, collected on day 0 of AZD1222 vaccination. CDR3 protein: CASSIPLTGTVDTQYF. DNA for the CDR3: TGTGCCAGTAGTATCCCTTTGACAGGGACAGTAGATACGCAGTATTTT.